The 9 T cell receptor beta chains presented below share a single source sample, sequenced in a study of neurological immune-mediated disorders. TCRdb reprocessed the 5' RACE reads with MiXCR, giving one entry per CDR3 protein. The top ten hold approximately 5.6% of the sample, which has 55,000 to 75,000 distinct CDR3 sequences, approximately 5.1% seen once. What was sequenced was PBMCs. These TCRs come from a human donor with multiple sclerosis. The donor label of this sample is uncertain.

This clonotype has a count of ten or more. A read error may account for a junction end that differs from germline. The rearrangement uses TRBV5-1 and TRBJ2-7; TRBD1 matches at 7 bases. The germline gives CDR1 SGHRS, CDR2 YFSETQ. This CDR3 spans 13 amino acids. The CDR3 loop reads CASSLGQGDEQYF. The CDR3 bases are TGTGCCAGCAGTTTAGGGCAGGGGGACGAGCAGTACTTC. Drawing the rest from reference TRBV5-1 and TRBJ2-7, the complete variable domain is KAGVTQTPRYLIKTRGQQVTLSCSPISGHRSVSWYQQTPGQGLQFLFEYFSETQRNKGNFPGRFSGRQFSNSRSEMNVSTLELGDSALYLCASSLGQGDEQYFGPGTRLTVT.

This clonotype appeared many times. The chain has TRBV5-6 and TRBJ2-3; D gene uncertain. Trimming cost V 3 bases and J 3 bases, with 14 bases left between them. Germline V CDR1 and CDR2: SGHDT, YYEEEE. The CDR3 loop spans 15 amino acids. Here the CDR3 DNA reads TGTGCCAGCAGCTCAGGAACAACTGGGACAGATACGCAGTATTTT. It codes for CASSSGTTGTDTQYF.

In this sample, this clonotype turned up many times. The chain uses TRBV5-1 and TRBJ1-1; tentative D call: TRBD1 (6 bases). CDR1 is SGHRS and CDR2 is YFSETQ in the germline V gene. Between the trimmed V and J ends, which lost 6 bases and 3 bases, there was a span of 15 bases. The CDR3 covers 14 residues. The CDR3 protein is CASIQGKVDTEAFF. DNA for the CDR3: TGCGCCAGCATCCAGGGGAAGGTGGACACTGAAGCTTTCTTT. Full variable domain (outside the CDR3, taken from reference TRBV5-1 and TRBJ1-1): KAGVTQTPRYLIKTRGQQVTLSCSPISGHRSVSWYQQTPGQGLQFLFEYFSETQRNKGNFPGRFSGRQFSNSRSEMNVSTLELGDSALYLCASIQGKVDTEAFFGQGTRLTVV.

This clonotype was recorded at least ten times. CDR3 sequence: CASSPRQSAYEQYF. CDR3 DNA: TGCGCCAGCAGCCCAAGACAGTCGGCCTACGAGCAGTACTTC. The chain employs TRBV5-1 and TRBJ2-7; a possible D gene is TRBD1 (5 bases). The CDR3 loop spans 14 amino acids. The V end was cut by 4 bases, the J end by 2 bases, with 13 bases between. Germline V gene lookup returns CDR1 SGHRS and CDR2 YFSETQ.

This clonotype showed up many times. The rearrangement uses TRBV5-1 and TRBJ2-7; 9 positions agree with TRBD1. Germline trimming cut 3 bases from V and 2 bases from J; bases unmatched to any gene: 9. Germline CDR1 reads SGHRS; CDR2 reads YFSETQ. The CDR3 is made up of 16 amino acids. The CDR3 sequence: CASSSRQGGITYEQYF. DNA for the CDR3: TGCGCCAGCAGCTCCCGACAGGGGGGGATTACCTACGAGCAGTACTTC.

This clonotype was counted only a few times. This CDR3 is CASSQELGGGNQPQHF. Here the CDR3 DNA reads TGTGCCAGCAGCCAAGAGTTGGGCGGGGGCAATCAGCCCCAGCATTTT. The rearrangement uses TRBV3-1 and TRBJ1-5; D is undetermined. Germline CDR1 reads LGHDT; CDR2 reads YNNKEL (reference sequence). This CDR3 has 16 amino acids. Trimming pared 0 bases from V and 2 bases from J, leaving 11 bases between.

This chain links TRBV5-1 with TRBJ2-2; 9 bases agree with TRBD1. The J segment lost 3 bases and the V segment lost 7 bases, leaving 7 bases of the junction unmatched. CDR1 and CDR2 (germline): SGHRS, YFSETQ. This CDR3 has 15 amino acids. The CDR3 sequence is CASFEGDRDTGELFF. The CDR3 nucleotides are TGCGCCAGCTTTGAGGGGGACAGGGACACCGGGGAGCTGTTTTTT.

This clonotype was found many times. This chain links TRBV11-2 with TRBJ2-2, with 7 bases identical to TRBD1. The ends lost 5 bases at V and 1 base at J; junction bases unmatched: 7. The CDR3 runs to 16 residues. Germline V gives CDR1 SGHAT, CDR2 FQNNGV. The CDR3: CASSPLGQKNTGELFF. The CDR3, as DNA: TGTGCCAGCAGCCCTCTGGGACAGAAGAACACCGGGGAGCTGTTTTTT.

This clonotype was observed many times. The DNA for the CDR3 is TGTGCCAGCAGTTTAGGGACACAATCGGGTCAGCCCCAGCATTTT. Residues: CASSLGTQSGQPQHF. The chain carries TRBV12-3 or TRBV12-4 and TRBJ1-5, with TRBD1 as a possible D gene (5 bases). V lost 1 base and J lost 6, with 13 bases in between. This CDR3 comprises 15 residues.